Sequencing of this TCR beta chain was carried out in a study of human CD4 T cells and Enterobacteriaceae (dated by TCRdb to 2019 to 2021). On this clone: Its cognate antigen has yet to be identified. The sample holds no much larger clone one base away, and base qualities are not on file.

The ex vivo total memory CD4+ samples were sequenced at deep level, which gave a detection sensitivity of one cell in 200,000. Genomic DNA was extracted from cell pellets with the QIAamp DNA Micro Kit, and its quantity and purity were checked by spectrophotometry. TCR Vbeta CDR3 regions were amplified with the immunoSEQ multiplex PCR assay. The Illumina HiSeq platform was used to sequence the amplicons. Retrieved sequences were 87 nucleotides long and contained the CDR3 region. In the source study's methods: A clonotype was defined as a unique productive TCR Vbeta nucleotide sequence, quantified by productive template frequency from ImmunoSEQ Analyzer V3.0. A threshold set at the top 5th percentile of each frequency-ranked repertoire was used to define expanded clonotypes. The R package fossil was used to compute repertoire overlap as Chao-Jaccard, and the R package MASS was used to visualize the overlap by nonmetric multidimensional scaling. The clones in this table, taken by TCRdb from immuneACCESS, are in-frame only. Not every clone is retained; where verified, under half of the shortfall comes from an unresolved V gene, and the cause of the rest is unknown. V, J and clone size were drawn from that table, and D and trimming were deduced from the DNA. In this sample the table shows tens of thousands of clones, about 80% of which occur a single time. The top ten constitute around 1.7% of the sample.

On the study overall, not on this receptor specifically: Reactivity of ex vivo clonotypes was inferred only by matching nucleotide sequences to CFSE-low cultures from the same donors. Compared with specific clonotypes, broadly cross-reactive clonotypes seemed more expanded ex vivo, with about 55% of the 19 and 21 of 34 falling in the top 5%.

From cysteine to phenylalanine, the CDR3 is 15 amino acids long. Solely the CDR3 DNA is kept, with 45 bases framed from the first base. V is shortened by 1 base, J by 6 bases, and the region joining them spans 15 bases. CDR1 is given as SGHTA and CDR2 as FQGNSA, both from the germline V gene. Memory CD4+ T cells, defined as all CD4+ cells other than CD45RA+CCR7+CD95- naive cells, were FACS-sorted on a FACSAria III to a purity of over 98%. Healthy donor blood was obtained from blood donation centers in Switzerland. Positive selection with CD4 and CD14 magnetic microbeads was used to enrich total CD4+ T cells and monocytes. CD8+, CD14+, CD16+, CD56+, CD19+ and CD25-bright cells were excluded prior to sorting. In two blood donors, total memory CD4+ T cells were sequenced directly ex vivo to assess in vivo expansion of bacteria-reactive clonotypes. Isolation of peripheral blood mononuclear cells from donor blood was performed with Ficoll-Paque Plus.

Sequencing used memory CD4+ T cells from blood. The cell subset or site label on this specimen signifies: total memory CD4 T cells sorted directly ex vivo, unstimulated. The V and J genes are TRBV7-2 and TRBJ1-1; the D segment could be TRBD1, given 6 matching bases. The sequence was obtained from a human donor in good health. This receptor carries the CDR3 CASSLVGGAASEAFF. The DNA sequence reads TGTGCCAGCAGCTTAGTGGGGGGCGCAGCGTCTGAAGCTTTCTTT.